The clone carrying this T cell receptor (beta chain) was observed once. As yet, its antigen is unknown. Trimming left V 11 bases short and J 7 bases short, with 17 bases between. Germline V CDR1 and CDR2: MNHNS, SASEGT. The CDR3 loop spans 13 amino acids. Repertoires were sampled repeatedly during chemoradiotherapy. The entry originates in a study of chemoradiotherapy in HPV16-positive cancers. Study as a whole: Candidate HPV-specific T-cell clones and common TCR motifs came from functional assays in a couple of HPV16-positive patients. Study-level results: Candidate HPV-specific clones and E7-related TCR motifs grew in tumor during treatment.

Method: immunoSEQ multiplex PCR; TCRdb's copy keeps in-frame clones and lacks some. The table shows a few thousand clones, with more than 80% occurring only once. The V and J genes are TRBV6-1 and TRBJ2-2, with D possibly TRBD2 on 6 matching bases. The TCR sequence derives from a human donor with HPV-associated anogenital cancer. The specimen comprised tumor tissue, sampled from a patient who underwent chemoradiotherapy. CDR3 amino acids: CAHDEGRYGELFF. The CDR3 DNA reads as TGTGCCCACGATGAGGGGAGGTACGGGGAGCTGTTTTTT.